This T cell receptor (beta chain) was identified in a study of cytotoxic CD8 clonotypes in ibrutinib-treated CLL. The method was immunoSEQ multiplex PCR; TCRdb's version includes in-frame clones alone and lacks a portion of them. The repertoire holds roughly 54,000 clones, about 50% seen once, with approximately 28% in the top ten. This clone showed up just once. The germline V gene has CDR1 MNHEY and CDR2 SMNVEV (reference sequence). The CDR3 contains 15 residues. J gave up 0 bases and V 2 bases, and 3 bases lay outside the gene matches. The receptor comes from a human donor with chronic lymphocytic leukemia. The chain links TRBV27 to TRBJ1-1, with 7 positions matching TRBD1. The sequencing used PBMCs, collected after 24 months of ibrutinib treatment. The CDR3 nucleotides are TGTGCCAGCAGTTTAAAACAGGGGATGAACACTGAAGCTTTCTTT. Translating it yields CASSLKQGMNTEAFF.